This entry concerns a single TCR beta chain. Its antigen is unidentified. These data belong to a study of cytomegalovirus exposure and HLA in healthy donors. Whole-study findings and limits: There were some V segments, including TRBV6-2 and TRBV6-3, excluded as indistinguishable. Overall, around 160 TCR beta chains were annotated as cytomegalovirus-associated. HLA alleles showed associations with 15,000 to 20,000 TCR beta sequences in a later analysis, at a 0.05 false discovery rate. Earlier analysis yielded a pattern in which most TCR beta V segments were productive about 90% or about 30% of the time.

The CDR3 consists of 13 residues. Trimming took 10 bases from V and 3 from J, leaving 15 bases between them. Germline V gene sequence: CDR1 WNHNN, CDR2 SYGVQD (reference sequence). The PCR made use of 60 Vbeta and 13 Jbeta primers. Clones were sequenced by immunoSEQ multiplex PCR, and TCRdb holds only the in-frame ones, with some missing. The data show under 200,000 clones, with 55% to 70% seen just once and less than 3% held by the top ten. The sample taken for sequencing was PBMCs. This clonotype was obtained from a woman aged 40 to 55 in good health and CMV-seropositive. The V call is TRBV10-1, the J call TRBJ1-2; D possibly corresponds to TRBD1 (6 bases). The CDR3 DNA reads TGCGCCACATCTACAGGGCCCCACTATGGCTACACCTTC. This sequence encodes CATSTGPHYGYTF.